These 25 T cell receptor beta chains were all obtained from the same sample, sequenced in a study of vaccination and CD4 T cells after COVID-19. Treatment in this sample: roughly 10-day PBMC culture with coronavirus spike peptide pools or control peptides (ViraFEST assay). What these receptors recognize is not known. At the Johns Hopkins FTIC core, DNA taken from cultured CD4+ T cells was sequenced by way of the Oncomine TCR Beta short-read assay. TCRdb re-analysed the PCR reads in MiXCR, keeping a single row per CDR3 protein. The sample has around 17,000 distinct CDR3 sequences; roughly 77% are singletons. Sequencing was carried out using CD4+ T cells from blood, cultured in vitro. The receptors derive from a human donor who had recovered from COVID-19.

The count of this clonotype is one. The genes are TRBV20-1 and TRBJ1-6; D may be TRBD1 (5 bases). The V end was cut by 0 bases, the J end by 8 bases, with 17 bases between. Germline V gene data show CDR1 as DFQATT and CDR2 as SNEGSKA (reference sequence). The CDR3 is 16 amino acids. CDR3 protein: CSARDPRKGTDSPLHF. CDR3 DNA sequence: TGCAGTGCTAGAGATCCCCGAAAGGGGACGGATTCACCCCTCCACTTT.

Only a few counts were recorded for this clonotype. The V and J genes are TRBV7-3 and TRBJ2-2; D call uncertain. Germline V CDR1 and CDR2: SGHTA, FQGTGA. The ends were cut back, 1 base at V and 1 base at J, with 1 base in the middle. This CDR3 is 13 amino acids long. The CDR3: CASSLMNTGELFF. Written as DNA, the CDR3 is TGTGCCAGCAGCTTAATGAACACCGGGGAGCTGTTTTTT. Drawing the rest from reference TRBV7-3 and TRBJ2-2, the complete variable domain is GAGVSQTPSNKVTEKGKYVELRCDPISGHTALYWYRQSLGQGPEFLIYFQGTGAADDSGLPNDRFFAVRPEGSVSTLKIQRTERGDSAVYLCASSLMNTGELFFGEGSRLTVL.

This clonotype was observed a handful of times. The chain is built from TRBV7-6 and TRBJ2-1; D tentatively reads TRBD1 or TRBD2 (5 bases each). Germline CDR1 and CDR2: SGHVS and FNYEAQ. This CDR3 contains 12 residues. V lost 1 base and J 9 bases, leaving 7 bases between the germline ends. CDR3 in amino acids: CASSLVGTEQFF. CDR3 coding DNA: TGTGCCAGCAGCTTAGTAGGGACTGAGCAGTTCTTC.

The chain combines TRBV6-1 with TRBJ1-1; TRBD1 might be the D (5 bases). Germline CDR1 is MNHNS and CDR2 is SASEGT. Trimming left V 2 bases short and J 0 bases short, with 13 bases between. This CDR3 spans 16 amino acids. The CDR3 reads CASSERVGRVNTEAFF. CDR3 DNA: TGTGCCAGCAGTGAAAGGGTTGGCAGGGTGAACACTGAAGCTTTCTTT.

The chain combines TRBV7-2 with TRBJ2-1; TRBD2 might be the D (5 bases). V dropped 1 base and J dropped 9 bases, with 16 bases sitting between them. CDR1 and CDR2 from the germline V gene are SGHTA and FQGNSA. The CDR3 runs to 15 residues. CDR3 coding DNA: TGTGCCAGCAGCTTAGGGGAAGGGTGGGGAGCTGAGCAGTTCTTC. Translating gives CASSLGEGWGAEQFF.

This chain connects TRBV2 to TRBJ2-2; 7 nucleotides align to TRBD2. The germline gives CDR1 SNHLY, CDR2 FYNNEI. V dropped 8 bases and J dropped 4; count of bases not matched to a gene: 10. CDR3 length equals 15 residues. The CDR3 sequence: CASSRTRESTGELFF. CDR3 DNA: TGTGCCAGCTCCCGGACTAGGGAGAGCACCGGGGAGCTGTTTTTT.

The rearrangement uses TRBV12-5 and TRBJ2-2, with D possibly TRBD1 on 6 matching bases. Deletions cut 6 bases from V and 4 bases from J, with 15 bases between. The V gene's germline CDR1 is LGHNT and CDR2 FRNRAP. The CDR3 has 15 amino acids. The CDR3 protein is CASGSSDSFTGELFF. CDR3 bases: TGTGCTAGTGGCTCCTCGGACAGTTTCACCGGGGAGCTGTTTTTT.

The chain combines TRBV20-1 with TRBJ2-1; 12 bases agree with TRBD2. The V gene end was trimmed by 0 bases and the J gene end by 8 bases; junction bases not matched to a gene: 5. Germline CDR1 is DFQATT and CDR2 is SNEGSKA (reference sequence). This CDR3 region has 15 residues. This CDR3 reads CSARETSGSRDEQFF. Written as DNA, the CDR3 is TGCAGTGCTAGAGAGACTAGCGGGAGTAGGGATGAGCAGTTCTTC.

V and J are TRBV29-1 and TRBJ2-1; the D gene could be TRBD1 or TRBD2 (5 bases each). V was trimmed by 6 bases and J by 4 bases, leaving 16 bases between them. In germline, CDR1 is SQVTM, CDR2 ANQGSEA. The CDR3 sequence is 14 residues long. CDR3 bases: TGCAGCGTCCCCTGGGGGACGGAGTACAATGAGCAGTTCTTC. Translated: CSVPWGTEYNEQFF.

This rearrangement joins TRBV19 to TRBJ1-1, with 7 bases aligning to TRBD1. Trimming at V came to 2 bases and at J to 1 base, leaving 4 bases not matched to a gene. The CDR3 sequence is 15 residues long. Per the germline V gene, CDR1 is LNHDA and CDR2 is SQIVND (reference sequence). CDR3 nucleotides: TGTGCCAGTAGTATATCAGGGGGGAGGAACACTGAAGCTTTCTTT. Protein sequence: CASSISGGRNTEAFF.

This clonotype was picked up a small number of times. The rearrangement joins TRBV20-1 to TRBJ1-4, with TRBD1 as a possible D gene (6 bases). The CDR3 spans 14 residues. Germline V lookup: CDR1 DFQATT, CDR2 SNEGSKA (reference sequence). Trimming removed 3 bases from V and 7 bases from J, with 15 bases in between. The CDR3 is CSASFDRSTEKLFF. The CDR3 nucleotides are TGCAGTGCTAGTTTTGACAGGTCCACTGAAAAACTGTTTTTT.

The chain uses TRBV5-4 and TRBJ2-7; D may correspond to TRBD1 or TRBD2 (5 bases each). Germline V CDR1 and CDR2: SGHNT, YYREEE (reference sequence). Trimming left V 4 bases short and J 5 bases short, with 13 bases between. The CDR3 extends over 13 amino acids. CDR3 nucleotide sequence: TGTGCCAGCAGCCCCCCTGGGACCCACGAGCAGTACTTC. Its protein product is CASSPPGTHEQYF.

The chain carries TRBV6-2 or TRBV6-3 and TRBJ1-2, with D perhaps matching TRBD1 (5 bases). The CDR3 runs to 14 residues. The V gene's germline CDR1 is MNHEY and CDR2 SVGEGT. V lost 2 bases and J 6 bases, leaving 13 bases between the germline ends. The CDR3 protein is CASSYVRGLNGYTF. DNA of the CDR3: TGTGCCAGCAGTTACGTTAGGGGTCTGAATGGCTACACCTTC.

This clonotype has a single count. This rearrangement joins TRBV20-1 to TRBJ1-2, with a possible D match to TRBD1 (5 bases). Germline CDR1 DFQATT, CDR2 SNEGSKA (reference sequence). Between the trimmed V and J ends, which lost 6 bases and 8 bases, there was a span of 16 bases. The CDR3 has 12 residues. CDR3 sequence: CSARRQGEGYTF. CDR3 bases: TGCAGTGCCAGGCGGCAGGGAGAGGGCTACACCTTC.

The rearrangement joins TRBV2 to TRBJ1-2; 8 bases agree with TRBD1. The V gene end was trimmed by 3 bases and the J gene end by 6 bases; junction bases not matched to a gene: 3. The germline V gene encodes CDR1 SNHLY and CDR2 FYNNEI. CDR3 length equals 13 residues. The CDR3 nucleotides read TGTGCCAGCAGTGAGACAGGGGTAAATGGCTACACCTTC. It codes for CASSETGVNGYTF.

This clonotype was detected a few times. This sequence joins TRBV27 and TRBJ2-2; no definite D call. Trimming left V 3 bases short and J 6 bases short, with 5 bases between. The CDR3 length is 12 residues. The germline gives CDR1 MNHEY, CDR2 SMNVEV (reference sequence). CDR3 in amino acids: CASSFNAGELFF. The CDR3 coding sequence is TGTGCCAGCAGTTTTAATGCCGGGGAGCTGTTTTTT.

This chain connects TRBV24-1 to TRBJ2-3; TRBD2 aligns across 12 bases. Germline values: CDR1 KGHDR, CDR2 SFDVKD. Trimming at V came to 3 bases and at J to 2 bases, leaving 5 bases not matched to a gene. CDR3 length: 17 amino acids. The CDR3 is CATSDERLAGDTDTQYF. CDR3 nucleotide sequence: TGTGCCACCAGTGATGAGAGACTAGCGGGAGACACAGATACGCAGTATTTT.

Turning to this clonotype: At one boundary the junction diverges from the germline segment, which might be a read error. The rearrangement uses TRBV7-7 and TRBJ2-5; 9 bases match TRBD2. Looked up from germline, CDR1 is SSHAT and CDR2 is FNYEAQ (reference sequence). This CDR3 has 15 amino acids. CDR3 residues: CASSLGAGGQETQYF. DNA for the CDR3: TGTGCTAGCAGCTTAGGAGCGGGGGGCCAAGAGACCCAGTACTTC.

V and J are TRBV27 and TRBJ2-2; 7 nucleotides match TRBD1. The CDR3 consists of 15 residues. V shed 2 bases, J shed 6 bases, and the junction held 6 bases outside the gene matches. Germline assignment: CDR1 MNHEY and CDR2 SMNVEV (reference sequence). CDR3 nucleotide sequence: TGTGCCAGCAGTTTAAGGCAGGGGGTCCCCGGGGAGCTGTTTTTT. Protein sequence: CASSLRQGVPGELFF.

Sample share makes this clonotype hyperexpanded (1% or more). The rearrangement uses TRBV28 and TRBJ2-1, with a weak D call TRBD2 (5 bases). The CDR3 has 13 residues. The V gene lost 3 bases and the J gene lost 10 bases, with 13 bases spanning the gap. Germline V CDR1 and CDR2: MDHEN, SYDVKM. CDR3: CASSLGEAVEQFF. CDR3 nucleotide sequence: TGTGCCAGCAGTTTGGGAGAGGCGGTAGAGCAGTTCTTC.

This rearrangement joins TRBV7-2 to TRBJ2-5, with D hard to call. The length of the CDR3 is 14 residues. Trimming left V 1 base short and J 5 bases short, with 11 bases between. Germline V gene data show CDR1 as SGHTA and CDR2 as FQGNSA. As DNA, the CDR3 is TGTGCCAGCAGCTTAGAGATAGGGATGGAGACCCAGTACTTC. Translated, it gives CASSLEIGMETQYF.

The chain has TRBV6-2 or TRBV6-3 and TRBJ2-2; D is ambiguous. V lost 4 bases and J 1 base, leaving 7 bases between the germline ends. Per the germline V gene, CDR1 is MNHEY and CDR2 is SVGEGT. CDR3 length: 14 amino acids. As DNA, the CDR3 is TGTGCCAGCAGTTGGCGTAGGAACACCGGGGAGCTGTTTTTT. It translates to CASSWRRNTGELFF.

This clonotype was seen only a few times. The chain is built from TRBV7-6 and TRBJ1-1, with 10 bases lining up with TRBD1. This CDR3 is built from 14 residues. CDR1 SGHVS and CDR2 FNYEAQ come from the germline V gene. V lost 3 bases, J lost 6 bases, and 4 bases stayed unmatched. CDR3 in DNA: TGTGCCAGCAGCTTTCCGGGACAGGGGCCTGAAGCTTTCTTT. Translating it yields CASSFPGQGPEAFF.

The chain links TRBV27 to TRBJ1-1, with 7 bases matching TRBD1. The ends lost 6 bases at V and 4 bases at J; junction bases unmatched: 14. CDR3 length: 16 residues. CDR1 MNHEY and CDR2 SMNVEV come from the germline V gene (reference sequence). In nucleotides, the CDR3 is TGTGCCAGCAGCCGCGGGCCAACAGGGGCGTCCACTGAAGCTTTCTTT. Its protein product is CASSRGPTGASTEAFF.

The chain employs TRBV20-1 and TRBJ2-5; TRBD2 is a possible D gene (6 bases). There are 12 residues in the CDR3. In germline, CDR1 is DFQATT, CDR2 SNEGSKA (reference sequence). V lost 6 bases and J 5 bases, leaving 13 bases between the germline ends. The DNA for the CDR3 is TGCAGTGCCATGACTAGTCATGAGACCCAGTACTTC. It encodes CSAMTSHETQYF.